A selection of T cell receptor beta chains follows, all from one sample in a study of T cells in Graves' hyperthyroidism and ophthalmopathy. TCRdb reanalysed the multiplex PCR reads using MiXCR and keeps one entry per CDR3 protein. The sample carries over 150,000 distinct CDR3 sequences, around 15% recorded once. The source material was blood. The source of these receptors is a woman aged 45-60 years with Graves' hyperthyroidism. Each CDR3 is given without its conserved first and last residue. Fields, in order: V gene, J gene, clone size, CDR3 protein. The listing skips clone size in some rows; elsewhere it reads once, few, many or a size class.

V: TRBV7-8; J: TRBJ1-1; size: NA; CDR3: ASSKNFGSNTEAF
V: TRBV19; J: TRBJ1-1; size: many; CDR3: AVRPGIKVGNTEAF
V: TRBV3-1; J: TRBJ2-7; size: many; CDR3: ASSQDWREQY
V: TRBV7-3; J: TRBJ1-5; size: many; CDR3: ASRGQGGSNQPQH
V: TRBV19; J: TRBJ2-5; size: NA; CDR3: ASSPSGLVQTQY
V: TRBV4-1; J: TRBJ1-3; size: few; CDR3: ASSQESGESGNTIY
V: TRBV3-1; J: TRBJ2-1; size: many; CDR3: ASSRTAEGPYDEQF
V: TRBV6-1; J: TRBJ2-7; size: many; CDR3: ASTSGSYEQY
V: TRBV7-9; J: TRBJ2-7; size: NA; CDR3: ASSLRIKHEQY
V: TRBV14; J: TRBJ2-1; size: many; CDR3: ASSQEYGYNEQF
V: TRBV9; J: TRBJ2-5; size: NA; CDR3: ASSDTSGDETQY
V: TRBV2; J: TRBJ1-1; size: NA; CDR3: ASNGERNTEAF
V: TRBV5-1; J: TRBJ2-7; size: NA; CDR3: ASSLAPGQPYEQY
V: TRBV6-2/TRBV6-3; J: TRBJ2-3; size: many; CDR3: ASRAGDRETDTQY
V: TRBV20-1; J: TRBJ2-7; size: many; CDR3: SAPSGTGDEQY
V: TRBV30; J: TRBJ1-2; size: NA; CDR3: AWQGVGNYGYT
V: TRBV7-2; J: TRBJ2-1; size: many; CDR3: ASSLVRGVYNEQF
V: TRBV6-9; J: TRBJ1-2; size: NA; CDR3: ASSSPRTDTNYGYT
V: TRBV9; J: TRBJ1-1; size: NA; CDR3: ASTSSGGNTEAF
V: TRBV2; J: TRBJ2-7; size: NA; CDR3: ASDVDRVGEQY
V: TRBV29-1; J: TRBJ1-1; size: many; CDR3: SVGQGLWTEAF
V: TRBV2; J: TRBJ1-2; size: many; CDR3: ASSARGQGVYGYT
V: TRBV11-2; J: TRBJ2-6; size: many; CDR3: ASSPIAGANVLT
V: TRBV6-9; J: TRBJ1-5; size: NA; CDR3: ASSYEGGQPQH
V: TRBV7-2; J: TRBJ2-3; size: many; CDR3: ASSLARGDTQY
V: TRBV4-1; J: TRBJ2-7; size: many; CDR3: ASSQDRDGTNYEQY
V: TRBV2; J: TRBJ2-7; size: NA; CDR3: ASSLGGQVYEQY
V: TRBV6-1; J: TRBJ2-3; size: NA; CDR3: ASGFSGVPTDTQY